A single sample is the source of the 30 T cell receptor beta chains below, sequenced in a study of T cell changes during pregnancy in multiple sclerosis (dated by TCRdb to 2018 to 2020). Receptors were amplified or captured by the immunoSEQ multiplex PCR assay. TCRdb provides this immuneACCESS table in a form limited to in-frame rearrangements. Some clones are lacking; in checked studies, under half of them reflect an unresolved V gene, and why the rest are absent is not known. The sample has approximately 65,000 clones on record, around 94% of them singletons. Approximately 3% of the sample comes from the top ten. Sequenced material: CD8+ T cells from peripheral blood mononuclear cells, taken in the third trimester of pregnancy. The receptors here all came from a female donor in good health, enrolled as a control in a pregnancy study.

The chain uses TRBV4-3 and TRBJ1-6, with D perhaps matching TRBD1 (5 bases). Trimming pared 1 base from V and 6 bases from J, leaving 10 bases between. Germline-derived CDR1 and CDR2 are LGHNA and YSLEER. This CDR3 comprises 15 residues. CDR3: CASSQGTGTNSPLHF. CDR3 sequence (DNA): TGCGCCAGCAGCCAAGGTACAGGAACTAATTCACCCCTCCACTTT.

This clone was detected only once. V gene TRBV9 combines with J gene TRBJ1-3; weak D call: TRBD1 (6 bases). The CDR3 contains 14 residues. Trimming shortened V by 2 bases and J by 4 bases, and 10 bases separated the two germline ends. Germline lookup yields CDR1 SGDLS and CDR2 YYNGEE. CDR3 loop: CASSVGTLGNTIYF. The CDR3 DNA is TGTGCCAGCAGCGTCGGGACATTGGGAAACACCATATATTTT.

This chain connects TRBV14 to TRBJ1-1; D ambiguous. Trimming removed 4 bases at V and 0 bases at J, with 6 bases between. Germline V gene data show CDR1 as SGHDN and CDR2 as FVKESK. The length of the CDR3 is 13 residues. CDR3 in DNA: TGTGCCAGCAGCCCAACACTGAACACTGAAGCTTTCTTT. Amino acid sequence: CASSPTLNTEAFF.

This clone was found once. The chain uses TRBV9 and TRBJ2-5; TRBD1 aligns across 8 bases. The CDR3 has 16 amino acids. Germline lookup yields CDR1 SGDLS and CDR2 YYNGEE. V trimming: 3 bases; J trimming: 5 bases; junction bases outside the gene matches: 12. This CDR3 is CASSGGTGQGGETQYF. The CDR3 region has the DNA TGTGCCAGCAGCGGAGGGACAGGACAGGGCGGGGAGACCCAGTACTTC.

V usage is TRBV6-1 and J usage is TRBJ1-1; D ambiguous. V lost 2 bases and J 4 bases, leaving 5 bases between the germline ends. This CDR3 spans 12 amino acids. The germline CDR1 and CDR2 sequences are MNHNS and SASEGT. The CDR3 sequence is CASSESSTEAFF. As DNA, the CDR3 is TGTGCCAGCAGTGAATCTAGCACTGAAGCTTTCTTT.

The chain recombines TRBV27 with TRBJ2-1, with TRBD2 matching over 8 bases. CDR3 length: 14 amino acids. Germline V gene data show CDR1 as MNHEY and CDR2 as SMNVEV (reference sequence). V dropped 4 bases and J dropped 3; count of bases not matched to a gene: 2. The CDR3 nucleotides read TGTGCCAGCAGTTACGGGACTAGCTACAATGAGCAGTTCTTC. It is translated as CASSYGTSYNEQFF.

The chain employs TRBV9 and TRBJ1-4; D gene unclear. The CDR3 is 16 amino acids. Germline CDR1 and CDR2: SGDLS and YYNGEE. V gave up 3 bases and J gave up 5 bases, with 17 bases separating them. This CDR3 reads CASSAEEFQPNEKLFF. In nucleotides, the CDR3 is TGTGCCAGCAGCGCTGAGGAATTCCAGCCGAATGAAAAACTGTTTTTT.

The rearrangement joins TRBV4-3 to TRBJ2-5, with TRBD1 identical over 8 bases. CDR3 length equals 16 residues. The J segment lost 5 bases and the V segment lost 0 bases, leaving 8 bases of the junction unmatched. In germline, CDR1 is LGHNA, CDR2 YSLEER. CDR3: CASSQETGDWGETQYF. The CDR3 bases are TGCGCCAGCAGCCAAGAGACAGGGGATTGGGGGGAGACCCAGTACTTC.

This clone was counted a single time. The chain uses TRBV7-2 and TRBJ1-2; D might be TRBD1 (6 bases). The CDR3 length is 17 residues. V was pared by 1 base and J by 5 bases, with 20 bases between. The germline V gene encodes CDR1 SGHTA and CDR2 FQGNSA. The CDR3 sequence is CASSLESGRGLGYGYTF. In DNA form, the CDR3 reads TGTGCCAGCAGCTTAGAATCCGGCAGGGGATTAGGGTATGGCTACACCTTC.

The chain has TRBV6-1 and TRBJ2-5, with 7 bases aligning to TRBD1. The J call may be in error: the DNA end matches TRBJ2-7 better. The CDR3 is 14 amino acids. Germline CDR1 MNHNS, CDR2 SASEGT. The CDR3 reads CASKLRDSYYEQYF. The CDR3 coding sequence is TGTGCCTCGAAGCTCCGGGACAGTTACTACGAGCAGTACTTC.

The chain is built from TRBV9 and TRBJ2-7; 7 bases align to TRBD2. The V segment lost 3 bases and the J segment 0 bases; nucleotides outside the gene matches: 3. The CDR3 loop spans 14 amino acids. Germline CDR1 SGDLS, CDR2 YYNGEE. The DNA of the CDR3 is TGTGCCAGCAGCGGGACGGGGGGCTCCTACGAGCAGTACTTC. Translated: CASSGTGGSYEQYF.

The chain recombines TRBV7-9 with TRBJ1-6; the match to TRBD1 covers 12 bases. Germline V lookup: CDR1 SEHNR, CDR2 FQNEAQ (reference sequence). The CDR3 length is 16 residues. V was pared by 5 bases and J by 16 bases, with 15 bases of the junction left unmatched. In DNA form, the CDR3 reads TGTGCCAGCAGCGGGTTCGGGACAGGGGGCGCGATAGGGCTCCACTTT. As protein: CASSGFGTGGAIGLHF.

The rearrangement uses TRBV7-2 and TRBJ2-2, with D possibly being TRBD1 (6 bases). CDR1 SGHTA and CDR2 FQGNSA come from the germline V gene. This CDR3 is 16 amino acids long. V was trimmed by 3 bases and J by 6 bases, leaving 17 bases between them. CDR3 amino acids: CASSFYARGLSGELFF. The CDR3 DNA is TGTGCCAGCAGCTTTTATGCCAGGGGCCTATCCGGGGAGCTGTTTTTT.

This clone is a singleton in its sample. The V call is TRBV7-2, the J call TRBJ1-1; D ambiguous. V lost 6 bases to trimming and J lost 1 base, with 6 bases between them. The V gene's germline CDR1 is SGHTA and CDR2 FQGNSA. This CDR3 is 12 amino acids long. The CDR3 reads CASRPGNTEAFF. CDR3 nucleotides: TGTGCCAGCAGGCCAGGGAACACTGAAGCTTTCTTT. The whole variable domain, filled in from reference TRBV7-2 and TRBJ1-1, reads GAGVSQSPSNKVTEKGKDVELRCDPISGHTALYWYRQSLGQGLEFLIYFQGNSAPDKSGLPSDRFSAERTGGSVSTLTIQRTQQEDSAVYLCASRPGNTEAFFGQGTRLTVV.

This rearrangement joins TRBV4-3 to TRBJ1-1; possibly TRBD1 for D (6 bases). The CDR3 runs 14 residues. From germline, CDR1 is LGHNA and CDR2 YSLEER. The germline V and J ends were trimmed by 3 bases and 7 bases, with 15 bases remaining between them. The CDR3 nucleotides are TGCGCCAGCAGCCAGATCACAGGGAGGGGTGAAGCTTTCTTT. As protein: CASSQITGRGEAFF.

The rearrangement joins TRBV6-5 to TRBJ2-3, with 12 bases identical to TRBD2. V lost 4 bases to trimming and J lost 4 bases; unmatched junction nucleotides: 3. This CDR3 is built from 15 residues. CDR1 is MNHEY and CDR2 is SVGAGI in the germline V gene. CDR3 sequence: CASSLLAGGADTQYF. The CDR3 coding sequence is TGTGCCAGCAGTTTGCTAGCGGGGGGGGCAGATACGCAGTATTTT.

The gene calls are TRBV4-3 and TRBJ2-1, with 8 bases that match TRBD2. This CDR3 contains 15 residues. Germline assignment: CDR1 LGHNA and CDR2 YSLEER. V dropped 4 bases and J dropped 5; count of bases not matched to a gene: 7. CDR3 coding DNA: TGCGCCAGCAGCCCTATACTAGCGGCAGACAATGAGCAGTTCTTC. This encodes CASSPILAADNEQFF.

The V call is TRBV7-9, the J call TRBJ2-1; 9 nucleotides line up with TRBD1. The germline V gene has CDR1 SEHNR and CDR2 FQNEAQ (reference sequence). V shed 4 bases and J 7 bases; nucleotides not matched to a gene: 5. The CDR3 is 14 residues long. CDR3 nucleotide sequence: TGTGCCAGCAGCTCTCCGGGACAGGGAAATGAGCAGTTCTTC. Its translation is CASSSPGQGNEQFF.

This chain uses TRBV27 with TRBJ2-7; 11 bases map to TRBD1. CDR1 is MNHEY and CDR2 is SMNVEV in the germline V gene (reference sequence). CDR3 length: 15 residues. V was clipped by 5 bases and J by 6 bases; unmatched bases: 9. CDR3 nucleotides: TGTGCCAGCAGTCTTTCCGGGACAGGGGGGTTCGAGCAGTACTTC. Translating it yields CASSLSGTGGFEQYF.

This clone was counted between two and nine times. This chain uses TRBV29-1 with TRBJ1-2, with D possibly being TRBD1 (6 bases). The CDR3 length is 13 residues. Trimming took off 1 base at V and 6 bases at J, with 12 bases between the two ends. Germline V CDR1 and CDR2: SQVTM, ANQGSEA. The CDR3 DNA sequence: TGCAGCGTTGAAGGTCAGGGGCTGGATGGCTACACCTTC. It yields the protein CSVEGQGLDGYTF.

The genes are TRBV4-2 and TRBJ2-2; TRBD2 matches 13 bases. The germline V gene has CDR1 LGHNA and CDR2 YNFKEQ. This CDR3 has 17 amino acids. V lost 2 bases, J lost 7 bases, and 7 bases stayed unmatched. The CDR3 DNA is TGTGCCAGCAGCCAAACAACTAGCGGGGGGGCTGTCGGGGAGCTGTTTTTT. This gives the protein CASSQTTSGGAVGELFF.

The J gene is TRBJ2-7, the V gene TRBV7-9; tentatively, D is TRBD2 (5 bases). The ends were cut back, 0 bases at V and 2 bases at J, with 8 bases in the middle. This CDR3 is built from 14 residues. Per germline, CDR1 SEHNR and CDR2 FQNEAQ (reference sequence). The CDR3 spells CASSLAGDAYEQYF. The CDR3, as DNA: TGTGCCAGCAGCTTAGCCGGGGATGCCTACGAGCAGTACTTC.

This clone came up once. The V and J genes are TRBV7-2 and TRBJ2-1; D remains unclear. This CDR3 comprises 12 residues. In germline, CDR1 is SGHTA, CDR2 FQGNSA. V shed 1 base and J shed 8 bases, with 6 bases lying between them. CDR3 region: CASSLVIDEQFF. In DNA form, the CDR3 reads TGTGCCAGCAGCTTAGTTATCGATGAGCAGTTCTTC.

The chain joins TRBV7-7 to TRBJ2-7, with TRBD1 matching over 8 bases. The CDR3 consists of 15 residues. Unmatched junction bases numbered 3, after V lost 1 base and J lost 1 base. Germline loops: CDR1 SSHAT, CDR2 FNYEAQ (reference sequence). Here the CDR3 DNA reads TGTGCCAGCAGCTTAGGGACAGGGAAATCCTACGAGCAGTACTTC. Its translation is CASSLGTGKSYEQYF.

J is TRBJ1-1 and V is TRBV27, with a weak D call TRBD1 (6 bases). Per germline, CDR1 MNHEY and CDR2 SMNVEV (reference sequence). CDR3 length equals 14 residues. Trimming pared 11 bases from V and 1 base from J, leaving 17 bases between. CDR3 DNA: TGTGCCGCCATGGGGGGGGGCGGGAACACTGAAGCTTTCTTT. This codes for CAAMGGGGNTEAFF.

A single count supports this clone. J is TRBJ1-1 and V is TRBV19; a weak D match, TRBD1 (6 bases). The germline V gene encodes CDR1 LNHDA and CDR2 SQIVND (reference sequence). This CDR3 comprises 13 residues. Trimming left V 5 bases short and J 3 bases short, with 10 bases between. The CDR3 is CASSWTEDTEAFF. In DNA, the CDR3 is TGTGCCAGTAGTTGGACAGAGGACACTGAAGCTTTCTTT.

V and J are TRBV7-9 and TRBJ1-5; 7 bases fit TRBD1. CDR3 length: 18 residues. Germline assignment: CDR1 SEHNR and CDR2 FQNEAQ (reference sequence). V shed 1 base, J shed 0 bases, and the junction held 9 bases outside the gene matches. CDR3 region: CASSLGGTAVYSNQPQHF. DNA for the CDR3: TGTGCCAGCAGCTTAGGAGGGACAGCCGTCTATAGCAATCAGCCCCAGCATTTT.

V usage is TRBV7-9 and J usage is TRBJ2-1; 8 bases agree with TRBD2. Per germline, CDR1 SEHNR and CDR2 FQNEAQ (reference sequence). This CDR3 spans 14 amino acids. V lost 5 bases, J lost 10 bases, and 10 bases stayed unmatched. CDR3 in amino acids: CASSGLGLGGEQFF. The DNA for the CDR3 is TGTGCCAGCAGCGGCCTGGGACTAGGCGGCGAGCAGTTCTTC.

This clone was counted only a few times. The chain recombines TRBV20-1 with TRBJ1-1; D gene ambiguous. Trimming took 3 bases from V and 8 from J, leaving 10 bases between them. Germline CDR1 and CDR2: DFQATT and SNEGSKA (reference sequence). The CDR3 extends over 11 amino acids. The chain's CDR3 is CSARPGSEAFF. DNA for the CDR3: TGCAGTGCTAGGCCAGGTTCCGAAGCTTTCTTT.

This clone appeared a few times. The CDR3 DNA sequence: TGTGCCAGCAGCTTAAACAAGAACACTGAAGCTTTCTTT. Its translation is CASSLNKNTEAFF. J is TRBJ1-1 and V is TRBV7-3; D is undetermined. The ends were cut back, 1 base at V and 1 base at J, with 4 bases in the middle. Germline V gene lookup returns CDR1 SGHTA and CDR2 FQGTGA. This CDR3 is built from 13 residues.